Presented here are 5 T cell receptor beta chains from one specimen sequenced in a study of tumour-infiltrating T cells in Burkitt lymphoma. Only in-frame clones appear in the TCRdb table, and some are missing; sequencing was by immunoSEQ multiplex PCR. The sample contains roughly 9,100 clones, about three fifths of which appear only once. The source material was tumor tissue. These TCRs come from a human donor with diffuse large B-cell lymphoma.

V and J are TRBV2 and TRBJ2-1; 11 nucleotides align to TRBD2. V shed 0 bases and J 3 bases; nucleotides not matched to a gene: 1. The CDR3 totals 16 residues. The V gene's germline CDR1 is SNHLY and CDR2 FYNNEI. The CDR3 is CASSEATSGGYNEQFF. The CDR3 bases are TGTGCCAGCAGTGAAGCTACTAGCGGGGGCTACAATGAGCAGTTCTTC.

On this clone: An end of the junction does not agree with germline; a read error may underlie this. This sample includes further DNA sequences coding for the same CDR3. The J gene is TRBJ1-2, the V gene TRBV4-1; 7 nucleotides agree with TRBD1. Germline V gene sequence: CDR1 MGHRA, CDR2 YSYEKL. This CDR3 region has 13 residues. The CDR3 spells CASSLGGGYGYTF. CDR3 coding DNA: TGCGCCAGCAGCCTCGGAGGGGGCTATGGCTACACCTTT.

This chain connects TRBV28 to TRBJ1-1; D ambiguous. Germline V gene data show CDR1 as MDHEN and CDR2 as SYDVKM. The CDR3 consists of 13 residues. The V and J ends lost 8 bases and 6 bases respectively, with 16 bases between them. CDR3 coding DNA: TGTGCCAGCGCATCCGACCCGACGGCTGAAGCTTTCTTT. Translation: CASASDPTAEAFF.

The rearrangement uses TRBV27 and TRBJ2-5, with TRBD2 matching over 9 bases. Germline loops: CDR1 MNHEY, CDR2 SMNVEV (reference sequence). The length of the CDR3 is 19 residues. The ends lost 6 bases at V and 3 bases at J; junction bases unmatched: 20. The CDR3 DNA reads TGTGCCAGCAGACCTCTCGGGCTAGCGGGGCCCACCTTAAAAGAGACCCAGTACTTC. Translating gives CASRPLGLAGPTLKETQYF.

This clone has only a few counts. The chain carries TRBV2 and TRBJ2-2; tentatively, D is TRBD1 (5 bases). V was clipped by 2 bases and J by 5 bases, with 15 bases between them. The CDR3 runs to 16 residues. From germline, CDR1 is SNHLY and CDR2 FYNNEI. As DNA, the CDR3 is TGTGCCAGCAGTGAATCCCAGGGCCCGGGTACCGGGGAGCTGTTTTTT. Its translation is CASSESQGPGTGELFF.